These T cell receptor beta chains were read from a single sample in a study of blood T cell repertoires in COVID-19. Profiling relied on immunoSEQ multiplex PCR, and the TCRdb table lists in-frame clones only, not all of them. Of nearly 350,000 clones in the sample, more than 70% were seen once. The source material was peripheral blood. These receptors were taken from a man younger than 45 with active or convalescent COVID-19. Each CDR3 is given without its conserved first and last residue. Rows give clone size only sometimes, using once, few, many, or a class for an expanded clone.

TRBV2	TRBJ1-5	few	ASSPGQGHQPQH
TRBV7-9	TRBJ1-2	-	ASSLGGLFTGYT
TRBV7-2	TRBJ1-4	many	ASSFRGGTNEKLF
TRBV19	TRBJ1-1	-	ASGGERMNTEAF
TRBV27	TRBJ1-1	-	ASRLRGGLMNTEAF
TRBV11-2	TRBJ1-6	-	ASSLSGPGASPLH
TRBV2	TRBJ1-3	-	ASSEVGARSGNTIY
TRBV30	TRBJ2-1	-	AWRLAVYNEQF
TRBV4-3	TRBJ2-3	few	ASSLRRGAITDTQY
TRBV10-3	TRBJ2-2	-	AITLTSGENTGELF
TRBV7-7	TRBJ2-1	-	ASSTGGLNEQF
TRBV10-1	TRBJ1-6	-	ASSSFRGGIFNSPLH
TRBV7-9	TRBJ2-3	-	ASSQLAGGSRERTQY
TRBV7-2	TRBJ2-7	once	ASSLVGLYSYEQY
TRBV5-1	TRBJ2-2	-	ASSRTSGGAPGELF
TRBV5-8	TRBJ2-1	-	ATALLAPEQF
TRBV6-5	TRBJ2-7	-	ASRARQGIREQY
TRBV5-1	TRBJ1-1	-	ASSLALRPTPTEAF
TRBV6-1	TRBJ2-7	-	ASSEVAGNEQY
TRBV18	TRBJ1-6	-	ASSPAGFNSPLH
TRBV19	TRBJ1-5	-	ASDDRGLNQPQH
TRBV30	TRBJ2-1	-	ACGLAGVYNEQF
TRBV5-4	TRBJ2-2	-	ASSLALQKRGTGELF
TRBV7-9	TRBJ2-7	few	ASSLIQGVSYEQY
TRBV19	TRBJ1-2	-	ASSRQQGNYGYT
TRBV6-4	TRBJ2-7	few	ASSTEYGYEQY
TRBV18	TRBJ2-5	-	ASSPTNVGQETQY
TRBV4-3	TRBJ1-6	-	ASSQDLGGINSPLH
TRBV11-2	TRBJ2-7	-	ASSQGGTGGYEQY
TRBV5-4	TRBJ2-3	-	ASSLGQSPSTDTQY
TRBV7-8	TRBJ1-2	-	ASSLASTKGGGGYT
TRBV18	TRBJ2-2	-	ASSPGTREELF
TRBV6-4	TRBJ2-1	-	ASSEDPGGHNEQF
TRBV27	TRBJ2-7	-	ASSPGQGTYEQY
TRBV7-2	TRBJ1-3	-	ASSIGWASGNTIY
TRBV11-3	TRBJ1-1	-	ASSPARQHHTEAF
TRBV3-1/TRBV3-2	TRBJ2-7	-	ASETPRGYEQY
TRBV9	TRBJ2-5	-	ASSVEGSGGQETQY
TRBV9	TRBJ2-3	-	ASSVLGRSTDTQY
TRBV27	TRBJ2-7	-	ASSLSLAGSSYEQY
TRBV3-1/TRBV3-2	TRBJ1-1	once	ASSRGTEAF
TRBV29-1	TRBJ2-7	-	SVGLAIYEQY
TRBV29-1	TRBJ1-1	few	SVGQGKDTEAF
TRBV5-1	TRBJ2-1	-	ASSFGLAGVSYNEQF
TRBV3-1/TRBV3-2	TRBJ2-2	-	ASSQGTGNTGELF
TRBV27	TRBJ2-7	-	ASSPLTSRTYEQY
TRBV10-2	TRBJ1-6	-	ASSVMTVNSPLH
TRBV3-1/TRBV3-2	TRBJ1-3	once	ASSLSSHTIY
TRBV5-4	TRBJ1-1	once	ASRQTGNTEAF
TRBV28	TRBJ2-3	few	ASSFNKRTSKYSDTQY
TRBV12-3/TRBV12-4	TRBJ1-4	-	ASRLQGTEKLF
TRBV25-1	TRBJ1-6	-	ASSSSGVVWSPLH